This record looks at one TCR beta chain sequence and its context. Its antigen is not yet known. Base qualities are missing; no much larger clone stands one base away. This sample is part of a study of CD8 T cells in Susac syndrome (dated by TCRdb to the late 2010s). Turning to the overall study: Of the Susac syndrome patients who were sequenced, roughly eight were in clinical remission while six had clinically active disease. Susac syndrome patients were therapy-naive, on corticosteroids (some also receiving IVIg), or on IVIg alone at blood withdrawal. Whether CD8+ T cell activation and differentiation in Susac syndrome was antigen driven was tested using repertoire sequencing.

RNA was extracted using the RNeasy kit, and about 0.45 to 1 ug of the RNA was reverse transcribed with random hexamers. The immunoSEQ multiplex PCR assay, covering 54 Vbeta and 13 Jbeta segments, was used to amplify TCR beta CDR3 regions. PCR amplification bias was corrected by using a synthetic template baseline for primer optimization and computational correction. The original pipeline was this. Reads were annotated to V, D and J genes according to IMGT and were analyzed with immunoSEQ Analyzer, with only productive sequences retained. Clonality was calculated as one minus the Shannon entropy normalized by log2 of the number of productive unique sequences. Public and private clones were assessed among the 100 most prevalent clones of each patient and control. A clone was defined as Susac-specific if it was absent from the healthy and MS cohorts, from 1052 published viral clones and from other ImmuneACCESS disease sequences. TCRdb trimmed the raw reads at Q25, called clones with MiXCR and kept productive beta chains. Each entry is one CDR3 protein sequence, shown with its most common DNA and genes. These V and J calls originate from TCRdb's pipeline instead of the authors' own analysis. The sample has around 150,000 distinct CDR3 sequences on record, 90% to 96% of them singletons. The biggest ten clones account for more than 0.075% of the sample.

For this chain, trimming is 6 bases at the V end and 6 bases at the J end, and the number of junction bases without a gene match is 16. From the cysteine up to the phenylalanine, the CDR3 has a length of 17 residues. Only CDR3 DNA is held: 51 bases, read in frame from base 1. Peripheral blood CD8+ and CD4+ T cells from healthy donors, Susac syndrome patients and multiple sclerosis patients were profiled using high-throughput TCR beta sequencing. The Susac syndrome patients fulfilled recently defined diagnostic criteria for definite or probable disease. Bulk CD8+ and CD4+ T cells were purified magnetically by negative isolation, whereas CD8+ TEMRA cells were enriched by FACS. Blood was collected in EDTA tubes and processed within 24 hours, with PBMCs isolated through density gradient centrifugation. PBMCs intended for TCR sequencing were cryopreserved in liquid nitrogen and thawed later in a water bath at 37 degrees C. The sorted or isolated CD4+, CD8+ and CD8+ TEMRA cells reached a purity of at least 90%.

Beyond this particular receptor, the publication reports: In patients with Susac syndrome, the CD4+ T cell repertoire showed no detectable clonal expansion. The number of individuals in the TCR sequencing and HLA analysis was acknowledged as relatively small.

Sequenced input: CD4+ T cells from PBMCs. The sequence links TRBV12-3 or TRBV12-4 to TRBJ2-1; 8 middle bases align to TRBD2. The receptor was isolated from a human donor with Susac syndrome. The CDR3 has the sequence CASRGGAGTRMTNEQFF. The DNA is as follows: TGTGCCAGCAGGGGGGGGGCCGGGACTAGGATGACCAATGAGCAGTTCTTC.